A selection of T cell receptor beta chains follows, all from one sample in a study of blood T cell repertoires in COVID-19. This table comes from immunoSEQ multiplex PCR, and its TCRdb copy is limited to in-frame clones, with some not included. Of about 300,000 clones listed, approximately 91% are singletons. The specimen sequenced was PBMCs or T cells enriched from blood (not recorded which). The receptors come from a man in his 60s who had recovered from COVID-19. Each CDR3 is given with its conserved first and last residue. The D gene is left open where the match is weak. Clone size is stated in some rows and not others, as once, few, many or a class when expanded.

>-|TRBD2|TRBV15|TRBJ2-2
CATSSLSGTPWGELFF
TGTGCCACCAGCAGTTTGAGCGGGACCCCATGGGGGGAGCTGTTTTTT
>-|TRBD2|TRBV24-1|TRBJ2-1
CATSQLGGTLYNEQFF
TGTGCCACCAGTCAATTGGGGGGGACCTTATACAATGAGCAGTTCTTC
>-|-|TRBV19|TRBJ1-2
CASSIGTVYFGGYTF
TGTGCCAGTAGTATAGGCACAGTGTACTTTGGTGGCTACACCTTC
>-|-|TRBV29-1|TRBJ2-5
CSALLEGDQETQYF
TGCAGCGCACTCCTAGAGGGGGACCAAGAGACCCAGTACTTC
>-|TRBD2|TRBV4-3|TRBJ2-1
CASSTWGAGGEQFF
TGCGCCAGCAGCACCTGGGGGGCGGGAGGTGAGCAGTTCTTC
>-|TRBD1|TRBV5-1|TRBJ1-4
CASSGQGAQGEKLFF
TGCGCCAGCAGCGGACAGGGGGCGCAGGGTGAAAAACTGTTTTTT
>-|-|TRBV7-9|TRBJ2-1
CASSQSRVGYNEQFF
TGTGCCAGCAGCCAGAGCAGGGTAGGGTACAATGAGCAGTTCTTC
>-|-|TRBV7-2|TRBJ1-1
CASSPQGLGNTEAFF
TGTGCCAGCAGCCCACAGGGTCTGGGGAACACTGAAGCTTTCTTT
>-|TRBD2|TRBV5-1|TRBJ2-2
CASSLENSGRAGTGELFF
TGCGCCAGCAGCTTGGAAAATAGCGGGAGGGCCGGCACCGGGGAGCTGTTTTTT
>once|-|TRBV7-3|TRBJ1-2
CASSLTVQGIDGYTF
TGTGCCAGCAGCTTAACAGTTCAGGGCATAGATGGCTACACCTTC
>-|TRBD1|TRBV11-3|TRBJ2-2
CASRATGVTGELFF
TGTGCCAGCAGAGCTACAGGGGTAACCGGGGAGCTGTTTTTT
>-|-|TRBV4-3|TRBJ2-7
CASSQDLLTGETGTKQYF
TGCGCCAGCAGCCAAGATCTCCTGACGGGAGAGACAGGGACAAAGCAGTACTTC
>once|TRBD1|TRBV5-1|TRBJ1-1
CASSSSDRGLTEAFF
TGCGCCAGCAGCAGCTCGGACAGGGGACTTACTGAAGCTTTCTTT
>-|-|TRBV6-1|TRBJ2-7
CASSEALANYEQYF
TGTGCCAGCAGTGAAGCCCTCGCGAACTACGAGCAGTACTTC
>once|-|TRBV5-1|TRBJ1-1
CASSLDQGTEAFF
TGCGCCAGCAGCTTGGACCAGGGCACTGAAGCTTTCTTT
>-|TRBD1|TRBV24-1|TRBJ2-5
CATSDYGQGAQYETQYF
TGTGCCACCAGTGATTACGGACAGGGGGCGCAGTATGAGACCCAGTACTTC
>-|TRBD1|TRBV11-2|TRBJ2-3
CASKNLGTGPGDTQYF
TGTGCCAGCAAGAACCTGGGGACAGGGCCAGGTGATACGCAGTATTTT
>-|TRBD1|TRBV7-3|TRBJ2-1
CASSAPAGTGSYNEQFF
TGTGCCAGCAGCGCTCCGGCCGGGACAGGGTCCTACAATGAGCAGTTCTTC
>-|-|TRBV4-2|TRBJ1-2
CASSQETAYGYTF
TGTGCCAGCAGCCAAGAAACAGCCTATGGCTACACCTTC
>-|TRBD1|TRBV4-1|TRBJ1-5
CASSLSTGLSNQPQHF
TGCGCCAGCAGCCTGTCGACAGGGCTGAGCAATCAGCCCCAGCATTTT
>-|-|TRBV7-9|TRBJ2-6
CASSPTTGSRAGANVLTF
TGTGCCAGCAGCCCTACGACAGGTAGCAGGGCTGGGGCCAACGTCCTGACTTTC
>-|-|TRBV2|TRBJ1-3
CASRWDNSGNTIYF
TGTGCCAGCAGATGGGACAACTCTGGAAACACCATATATTTT
>-|TRBD2|TRBV7-9|TRBJ2-1
CASSSRTSGRFGGVF
TGTGCCAGCAGCTCACGGACTAGCGGGAGATTTGGCGGGGTCTTC
>-|-|TRBV7-9|TRBJ2-3
CASSTWLTTSKDTQYF
TGTGCCAGCTCCACCTGGCTAACTACCAGCAAGGATACGCAGTATTTT
>-|-|TRBV27|TRBJ2-7
CASSLSGAGLYEQYF
TGTGCCAGCAGTTTATCGGGTGCAGGTCTCTACGAGCAGTACTTC
>many|-|TRBV7-9|TRBJ1-5
CASSLGQGTRPQHF
TGTGCCAGCAGCTTAGGGCAGGGAACTCGGCCCCAGCATTTT
>-|TRBD1|TRBV28|TRBJ2-5
CASSLPGGLKETQYF
TGTGCCAGCAGTTTACCAGGGGGCCTAAAAGAGACCCAGTACTTC
>-|TRBD1|TRBV7-2|TRBJ1-1
CASSAKPDRGPPMNTEAFF
TGTGCCAGCAGCGCAAAACCGGACAGGGGGCCCCCCATGAACACTGAAGCTTTCTTT
>-|-|TRBV19|TRBJ1-5
CASGGITSNQPQHF
TGTGCCAGTGGAGGGATCACGAGCAATCAGCCCCAGCATTTT
>-|TRBD2|TRBV5-1|TRBJ2-1
CASSLAGWGGGNEQFF
TGCGCCAGCAGCTTGGCCGGTTGGGGCGGGGGGAATGAGCAGTTCTTC
>-|-|TRBV21-1|TRBJ2-5
CASSKGDGQGRGQETQYF
TGTGCCAGCAGCAAAGGGGACGGACAGGGAAGGGGCCAAGAGACCCAGTACTTC
>-|-|TRBV7-8|TRBJ1-4
CASSLEGAGSTNEKLFF
TGTGCCAGCAGCTTAGAAGGAGCGGGTTCAACTAATGAAAAACTGTTTTTT
>-|TRBD2|TRBV4-2|TRBJ2-3
CASSQIAGGPGDTQYF
TGTGCCAGCAGCCAGATAGCGGGAGGGCCAGGAGATACGCAGTATTTT
>-|-|TRBV2|TRBJ2-7
CASGRDLNYEQYF
TGTGCCAGCGGACGGGACTTAAACTACGAGCAGTACTTC
>-|TRBD1|TRBV4-3|TRBJ2-7
CASSQVRTGTYEQYF
TGCGCCAGCAGCCAAGTCAGGACAGGAACCTACGAGCAGTACTTC
>-|TRBD2|TRBV5-4|TRBJ2-7
CASSKGLAGALEQYF
TGTGCCAGCAGCAAGGGACTAGCGGGAGCTCTCGAGCAGTACTTC
>-|TRBD1|TRBV9|TRBJ2-5
CASSEGQLVETQYF
TGTGCCAGCAGCGAGGGACAGTTAGTAGAGACCCAGTACTTC
>-|-|TRBV5-1|TRBJ2-2
CASSLVLRGEAGELFF
TGCGCCAGCAGCTTGGTTCTCCGCGGGGAGGCCGGGGAGCTGTTTTTT
>-|-|TRBV28|TRBJ1-5
CASSLWQFDQPQHF
TGTGCCAGCAGTTTATGGCAGTTTGATCAGCCCCAGCATTTT
>-|TRBD2|TRBV5-4|TRBJ2-5
CASSLPAGGGETQYF
TGTGCCAGCAGCTTGCCTGCGGGGGGTGGGGAGACCCAGTACTTC
>once|-|TRBV7-6|TRBJ2-1
CASSLVLVNEQFF
TGTGCCAGCAGCTTAGTGCTAGTCAATGAGCAGTTCTTC
>-|TRBD1|TRBV27|TRBJ1-2
CASSLRDRGGYGYTF
TGTGCCAGCAGTCTCCGGGACAGGGGGGGGTATGGCTACACCTTC